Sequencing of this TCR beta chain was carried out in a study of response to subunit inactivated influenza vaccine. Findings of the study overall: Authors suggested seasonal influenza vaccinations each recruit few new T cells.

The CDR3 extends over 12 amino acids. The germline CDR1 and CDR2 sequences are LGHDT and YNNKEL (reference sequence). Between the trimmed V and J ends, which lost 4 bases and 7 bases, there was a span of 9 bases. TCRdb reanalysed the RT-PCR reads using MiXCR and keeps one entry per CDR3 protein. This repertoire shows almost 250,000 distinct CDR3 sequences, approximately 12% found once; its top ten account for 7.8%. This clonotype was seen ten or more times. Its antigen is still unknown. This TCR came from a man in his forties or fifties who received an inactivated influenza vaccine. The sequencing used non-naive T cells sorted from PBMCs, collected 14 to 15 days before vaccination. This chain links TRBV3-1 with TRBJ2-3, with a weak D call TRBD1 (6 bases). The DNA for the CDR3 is TGTGCCAGCAGCCTTACAGGGAATACGCAGTATTTT. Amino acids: CASSLTGNTQYF.